The TCR beta chain under discussion was sequenced for a study of control samples from healthy donors and cancer patients (dated by TCRdb to the early 2020s). Receptor amplification or capture employed the immunoSEQ multiplex PCR assay. The source is immuneACCESS, and TCRdb retained only in-frame sequences with V and J called. Part of the clones is not carried over; for the studies checked, unresolved V genes explain less than half of this, and the remainder is unexplained. The sample table lists about 170,000 clones, around nine tenths of them with a count of one. The top ten clones comprise nearly 5% of the sample. Details on this clone: The specificity of this receptor is unknown. Base-call qualities are not available, and no considerably larger clone is one nucleotide away.

This clonotype was obtained from a woman in her twenties or thirties in good health. What was sequenced was blood.

The CDR3 region has the sequence CASSQGAGGAGDTQYF. Here is the DNA: TGTGCCAGCAGCCAAGGAGCCGGGGGGGCAGGAGATACGCAGTATTTT. The V gene is TRBV3-1 (or the pseudogene TRBV3-2) and the J gene is TRBJ2-3, with 8 bases in between that match TRBD2. The CDR3 goes from the cysteine to the phenylalanine over 16 residues. Of the read, only the CDR3 DNA is kept; its 48 bases are in frame from base 1. Taken from the germline V gene (reference sequence), the CDR1 and CDR2 loops are LGHDT and YNNKEL. The germline V and J ends show losses of 1 base and 5 bases respectively, and no gene match explains 8 bases of the junction.